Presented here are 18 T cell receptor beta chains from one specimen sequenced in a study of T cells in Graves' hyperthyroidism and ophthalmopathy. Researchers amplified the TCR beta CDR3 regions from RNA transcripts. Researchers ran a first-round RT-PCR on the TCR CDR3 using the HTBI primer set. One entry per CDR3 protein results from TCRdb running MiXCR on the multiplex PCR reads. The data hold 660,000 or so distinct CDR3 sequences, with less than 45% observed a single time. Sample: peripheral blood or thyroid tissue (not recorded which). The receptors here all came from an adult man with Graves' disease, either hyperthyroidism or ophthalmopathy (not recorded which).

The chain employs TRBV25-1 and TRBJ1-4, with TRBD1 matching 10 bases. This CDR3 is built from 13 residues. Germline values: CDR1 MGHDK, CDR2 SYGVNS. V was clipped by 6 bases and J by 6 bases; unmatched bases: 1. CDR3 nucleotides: TGTGCCAGCAGGACAGGGGGCCATGAAAAACTGTTTTTT. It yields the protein CASRTGGHEKLFF.

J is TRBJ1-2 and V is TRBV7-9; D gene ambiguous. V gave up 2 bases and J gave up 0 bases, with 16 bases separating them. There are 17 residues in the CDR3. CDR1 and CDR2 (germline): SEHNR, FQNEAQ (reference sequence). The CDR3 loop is CASSLPETSSPNYGYTF. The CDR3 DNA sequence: TGTGCCAGCAGCTTACCTGAGACCTCCTCCCCTAACTATGGCTACACCTTC.

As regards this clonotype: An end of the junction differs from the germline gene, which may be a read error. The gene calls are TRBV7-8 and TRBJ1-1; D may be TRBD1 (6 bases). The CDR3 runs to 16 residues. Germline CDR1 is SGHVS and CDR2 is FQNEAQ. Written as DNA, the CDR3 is TGCGCCAGCAGCCAAGTAGCGGGGGCGCTGGGCACTGAAGCTTTCTTT. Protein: CASSQVAGALGTEAFF. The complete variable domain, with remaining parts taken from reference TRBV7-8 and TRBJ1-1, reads GAGVSQSPRYKVAKRGQDVALRCDPISGHVSLFWYQQALGQGPEFLTYFQNEAQLDKSGLPSDRFFAERPEGSVSTLKIQRTQQEDSAVYLCASSQVAGALGTEAFFGQGTRLTVV.

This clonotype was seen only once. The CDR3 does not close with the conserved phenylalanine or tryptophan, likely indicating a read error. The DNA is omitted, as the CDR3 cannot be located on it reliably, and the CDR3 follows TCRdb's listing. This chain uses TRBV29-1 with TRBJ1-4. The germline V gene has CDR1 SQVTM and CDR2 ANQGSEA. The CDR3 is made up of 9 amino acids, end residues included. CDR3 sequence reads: CSVGSTKLY.

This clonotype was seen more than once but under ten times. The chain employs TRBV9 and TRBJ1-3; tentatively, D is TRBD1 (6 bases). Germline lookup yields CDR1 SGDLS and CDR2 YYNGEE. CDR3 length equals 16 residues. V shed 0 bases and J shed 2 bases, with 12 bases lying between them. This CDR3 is CASSVAFSGAGNTIYF. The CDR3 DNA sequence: TGTGCCAGCAGCGTAGCGTTTTCAGGGGCTGGAAACACCATATATTTT.

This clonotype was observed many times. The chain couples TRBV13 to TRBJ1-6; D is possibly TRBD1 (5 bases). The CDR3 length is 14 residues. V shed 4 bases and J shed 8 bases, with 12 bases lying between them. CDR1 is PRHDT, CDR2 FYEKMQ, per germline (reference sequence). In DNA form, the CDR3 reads TGTGCCAGCAGCTCAGGGTTTTTGGATTCACCCCTCCACTTT. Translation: CASSSGFLDSPLHF. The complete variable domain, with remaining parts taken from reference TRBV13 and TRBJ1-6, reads AAGVIQSPRHLIKEKRETATLKCYPIPRHDTVYWYQQGPGQDPQFLISFYEKMQSDKGSIPDRFSAQQFSDYHSELNMSSLELGDSALYFCASSSGFLDSPLHFGNGTRLTVT.

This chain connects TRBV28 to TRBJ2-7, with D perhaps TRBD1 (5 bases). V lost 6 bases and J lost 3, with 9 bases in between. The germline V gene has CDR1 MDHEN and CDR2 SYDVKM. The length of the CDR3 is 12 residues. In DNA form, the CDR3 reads TGTGCCAGCAGATCGCAGGGCTACGAGCAGTACTTC. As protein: CASRSQGYEQYF. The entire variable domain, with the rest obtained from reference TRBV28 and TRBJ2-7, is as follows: DVKVTQSSRYLVKRTGEKVFLECVQDMDHENMFWYRQDPGLGLRLIYFSYDVKMKEKGDIPEGYSVSREKKERFSLILESASTNQTSMYLCASRSQGYEQYFGPGTRLTVT.

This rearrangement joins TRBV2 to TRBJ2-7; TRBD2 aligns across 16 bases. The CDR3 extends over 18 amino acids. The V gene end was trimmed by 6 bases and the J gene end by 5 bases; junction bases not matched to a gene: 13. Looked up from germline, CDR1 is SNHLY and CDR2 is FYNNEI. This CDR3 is CASSPRGTSGRAPHEQYF. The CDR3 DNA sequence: TGTGCCAGCAGCCCACGAGGGACTAGCGGGAGGGCCCCCCACGAGCAGTACTTC.

This CDR3 reads CASSEASTVEKLFF. CDR3 in DNA: TGTGCCAGCAGTGAAGCGTCGACAGTTGAAAAACTGTTTTTT. This chain links TRBV2 with TRBJ1-4; D is possibly TRBD1 (5 bases). The germline V and J ends were trimmed by 0 bases and 7 bases, with 9 bases remaining between them. The CDR3 is made up of 14 amino acids. Germline lookup yields CDR1 SNHLY and CDR2 FYNNEI.

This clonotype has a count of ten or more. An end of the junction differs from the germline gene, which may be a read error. The CDR3 here is CASSLAAGVSYEQYF. CDR3 nucleotide sequence: TGTGCTAGCAGCTTAGCTGCGGGAGTTTCCTACGAGCAGTACTTC. V is TRBV7-7 and J is TRBJ2-7, with 7 positions matching TRBD2. CDR1 is SSHAT, CDR2 FNYEAQ, per germline (reference sequence). This CDR3 has 15 amino acids.

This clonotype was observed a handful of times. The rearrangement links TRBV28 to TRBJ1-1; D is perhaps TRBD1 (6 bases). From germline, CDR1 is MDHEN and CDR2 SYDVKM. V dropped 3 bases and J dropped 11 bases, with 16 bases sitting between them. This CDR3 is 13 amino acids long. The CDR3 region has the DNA TGTGCCAGCAGTTTTCGAGGGGACACTGGCGCTTTCTTT. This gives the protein CASSFRGDTGAFF.

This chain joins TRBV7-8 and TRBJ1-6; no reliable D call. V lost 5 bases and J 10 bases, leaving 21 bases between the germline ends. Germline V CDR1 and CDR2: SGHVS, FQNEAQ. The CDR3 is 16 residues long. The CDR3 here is CASSPRRESNRSPLHF. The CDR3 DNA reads TGTGCCAGCAGCCCTCGGCGAGAGTCAAACAGATCACCCCTCCACTTT.

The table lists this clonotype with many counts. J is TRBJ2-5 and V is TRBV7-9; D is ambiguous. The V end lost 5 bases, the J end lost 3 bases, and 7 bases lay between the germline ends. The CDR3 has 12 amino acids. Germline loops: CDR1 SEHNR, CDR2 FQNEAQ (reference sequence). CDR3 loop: CASSLQKETQYF. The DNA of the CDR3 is TGTGCCAGCAGCCTACAGAAAGAGACCCAGTACTTC.

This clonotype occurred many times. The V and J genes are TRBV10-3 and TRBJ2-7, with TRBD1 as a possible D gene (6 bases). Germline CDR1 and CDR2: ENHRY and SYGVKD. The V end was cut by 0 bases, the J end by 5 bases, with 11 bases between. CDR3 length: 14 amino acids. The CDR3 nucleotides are TGTGCCATCAGTGAGTCCACAGGGACCGACGAGCAGTACTTC. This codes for CAISESTGTDEQYF.

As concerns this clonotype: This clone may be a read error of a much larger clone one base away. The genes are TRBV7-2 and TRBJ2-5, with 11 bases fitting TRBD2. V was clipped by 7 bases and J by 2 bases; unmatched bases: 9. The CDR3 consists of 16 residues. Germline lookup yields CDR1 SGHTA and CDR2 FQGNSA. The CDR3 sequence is CASTFSSGGVQETQYF. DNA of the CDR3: TGTGCCAGCACCTTCAGTAGCGGGGGGGTGCAAGAGACCCAGTACTTC.

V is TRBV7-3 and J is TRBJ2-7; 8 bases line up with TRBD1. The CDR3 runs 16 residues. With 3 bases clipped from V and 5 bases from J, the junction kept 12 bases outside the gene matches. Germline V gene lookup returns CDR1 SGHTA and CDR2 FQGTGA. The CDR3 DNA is TGTGCCAGCAGCTTCGTGGGCAGGGGGCGAGTCCACGAGCAGTACTTC. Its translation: CASSFVGRGRVHEQYF. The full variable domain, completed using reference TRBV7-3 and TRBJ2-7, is GAGVSQTPSNKVTEKGKYVELRCDPISGHTALYWYRQSLGQGPEFLIYFQGTGAADDSGLPNDRFFAVRPEGSVSTLKIQRTERGDSAVYLCASSFVGRGRVHEQYFGPGTRLTVT.

CDR3 coding DNA: TGTGCCAGCAGCACCCGGCGTGGGGGTTACACTGAAGCTTTCTTT. Amino acid sequence: CASSTRRGGYTEAFF. The V and J genes are TRBV7-6 and TRBJ1-1; D perhaps matches TRBD1 (5 bases). Germline V CDR1 and CDR2: SGHVS, FNYEAQ. Between the trimmed V and J ends, which lost 5 bases and 3 bases, there was a span of 16 bases. The CDR3 runs 15 residues.

CDR3 region: CASSYGAGGGQPQHF. In nucleotides, the CDR3 is TGTGCCAGCAGTTACGGGGCAGGGGGCGGCCAGCCCCAGCATTTT. The genes are TRBV28 and TRBJ1-5, with 8 bases that match TRBD1. Trimming at V came to 4 bases and at J to 7 bases, leaving 9 bases not matched to a gene. The CDR3 is 15 amino acids. Germline CDR1 is MDHEN and CDR2 is SYDVKM.